Below are 27 T cell receptor beta chains sequenced from a single sample in a study of regulatory T cells in long-lasting Graves disease. Stated time point: newly diagnosed GD, antithyroid drugs for less than 3 months. With RNA extracted from PBMCs as input, the TCR library was made. CDR3 regions were amplified by Arm-PCR using iRepertoire HTBI primers to build TCR beta libraries. MiXCR, applied by TCRdb to the multiplex PCR reads, yields one record per CDR3 protein. The sample shows 550,000 to 650,000 distinct CDR3 sequences, about 16% of them seen only once. The sample was also reused in another study, on T cells in Graves' hyperthyroidism and ophthalmopathy.

Specimen: peripheral blood mononuclear cells (PBMCs), collected at new diagnosis, from a patient treated with antithyroid drugs. The receptors here all came from a man younger than 35 with Graves disease.

In its sample, this clonotype was seen a few times. This chain uses TRBV20-1 with TRBJ2-1, with TRBD2 as a possible D gene (6 bases). Germline CDR1 is DFQATT and CDR2 is SNEGSKA (reference sequence). This CDR3 has 16 residues. With 0 bases removed from V and 0 bases from J, the gap between germline ends came to 12 bases. The chain's CDR3 is CSARDPGVLSYNEQFF. Here the CDR3 DNA reads TGCAGTGCTAGAGATCCGGGAGTCCTCTCCTACAATGAGCAGTTCTTC.

The sample holds many counts of this clonotype. The chain has TRBV7-2 and TRBJ2-1; D remains unclear. Trimming took 5 bases from V and 9 from J, leaving 8 bases between them. The CDR3 covers 11 residues. CDR1 is SGHTA and CDR2 is FQGNSA in the germline V gene. As DNA, the CDR3 is TGTGCCAGCAGCCTATGGTTTGAGCAGTTCTTC. This sequence encodes CASSLWFEQFF.

The sample holds one count of this clonotype. V gene TRBV11-2 combines with J gene TRBJ2-2; 9 positions match TRBD1. CDR1 SGHAT and CDR2 FQNNGV come from the germline V gene. The CDR3 loop spans 13 amino acids. V shed 5 bases and J 8 bases; nucleotides not matched to a gene: 3. The CDR3 DNA reads as TGTGCCAGCAGCGTCGACAGGGGGGGGGAGCTGTTTTTT. This encodes CASSVDRGGELFF.

This clonotype has at least ten counts. This CDR3 is CASRNSGSLETQYF. In DNA form, the CDR3 reads TGTGCCAGCAGGAATAGCGGGAGTTTGGAGACCCAGTACTTC. The gene calls are TRBV27 and TRBJ2-5, with 9 nucleotides matching TRBD2. CDR1 and CDR2 from the germline V gene are MNHEY and SMNVEV (reference sequence). V shed 6 bases and J 5 bases; nucleotides not matched to a gene: 7. The CDR3 contains 14 residues.

Many counts were recorded for this clonotype. The chain links TRBV2 to TRBJ2-1; TRBD2 matches at 8 bases. The CDR3 spans 13 residues. J gave up 9 bases and V 6 bases, and 7 bases lay outside the gene matches. Per germline, CDR1 SNHLY and CDR2 FYNNEI. The CDR3 spells CASSPAGVSEQFF. The DNA for the CDR3 is TGTGCCAGCAGCCCAGCGGGAGTAAGTGAGCAGTTCTTC.

This clonotype was counted many times. This sequence joins TRBV27 and TRBJ1-6; no clear D gene. Trimming pared 6 bases from V and 9 bases from J, leaving 18 bases between. Germline CDR1 and CDR2: MNHEY and SMNVEV (reference sequence). This CDR3 has 15 residues. CDR3 loop: CASSPGAGFGSPLHF. The CDR3, as DNA: TGTGCCAGCAGCCCAGGAGCTGGTTTTGGTTCACCCCTCCACTTT.

As concerns this clonotype: A much larger clonotype is one base distant, so this may be a read error. Here the CDR3 omits its conserved ending phenylalanine or tryptophan, so a read error is the likely source. The chain joins TRBV12-3 or TRBV12-4 to TRBJ2-3; D is perhaps TRBD1 or TRBD2 (5 bases each). The CDR3 consists of 10 residues. V lost 6 bases to trimming and J lost 8 bases, with 6 bases between them. CDR3 sequence: CASRGVTQYS. In nucleotides, the CDR3 is TGTGCCAGCAGGGGGGTTACGCAGTATTCT.

Only one count was recorded for this clonotype. The gene calls are TRBV20-1 and TRBJ2-7; D is unclear. Trimming pared 4 bases from V and 1 base from J, leaving 11 bases between. The V gene's germline CDR1 is DFQATT and CDR2 SNEGSKA (reference sequence). The length of the CDR3 is 13 residues. CDR3 region: CSAIETRSYEQYF. The CDR3 bases are TGCAGTGCTATAGAGACGCGTTCCTACGAGCAGTACTTC.

As to this clonotype: Since a much larger clone is just one base distant, this may be a read error. J is TRBJ2-3 and V is TRBV30, with D tentatively TRBD2 (5 bases). With 5 bases removed from V and 0 bases from J, the gap between germline ends came to 12 bases. Germline CDR1 and CDR2: GTSNPN and SVGIG (reference sequence). The CDR3 is made up of 14 amino acids. CDR3 protein: CAWGGLWSTDTQYF. CDR3 bases: TGTGCCTGGGGCGGGTTGTGGAGCACAGATACGCAGTATTTT.

This clonotype was counted ten times or more. The genes are TRBV12-3 or TRBV12-4 and TRBJ1-2; maybe TRBD1 (6 bases). V lost 4 bases and J 0 bases, leaving 21 bases between the germline ends. The CDR3 spans 18 residues. The CDR3 sequence: CASSWQRGRGLTNYGYTF. The CDR3 nucleotides read TGTGCCAGCAGTTGGCAAAGGGGCAGGGGCCTCACTAACTATGGCTACACCTTC.

The sample holds a few counts of this clonotype. The J gene is TRBJ1-1, the V gene TRBV4-1; D is ambiguous. The CDR3 length is 14 residues. The germline gives CDR1 MGHRA, CDR2 YSYEKL. Trimming stripped 1 base from V and 4 bases from J, with 10 bases between. CDR3 DNA sequence: TGCGCCAGCAGCCAAGCGCCCGGGAGCACTGAAGCTTTCTTT. Translated: CASSQAPGSTEAFF.

This sequence joins TRBV12-3 or TRBV12-4 and TRBJ2-1; 10 positions agree with TRBD2. The CDR3 is 16 amino acids. Trimming cost V 1 base and J 8 bases; bases outside gene matches: 8. The CDR3 nucleotides read TGTGCCAGCAGTTTAGATCCAGCGGGAGGGATCCATGAGCAGTTCTTC. As protein: CASSLDPAGGIHEQFF.

This clonotype has more than one count but fewer than ten. V is TRBV20-1 and J is TRBJ2-2; 8 bases agree with TRBD2. The CDR3 has 16 residues. Germline lookup yields CDR1 DFQATT and CDR2 SNEGSKA (reference sequence). The V and J ends lost 3 bases and 1 base, in that order; junction bases with no gene match: 7. CDR3 nucleotide sequence: TGCAGTGCTAGTCGTCCGGGACTAGGGAACACCGGGGAGCTGTTTTTT. It encodes CSASRPGLGNTGELFF.

Ten or more counts support this clonotype. This chain links TRBV12-3 or TRBV12-4 with TRBJ1-5; D unclear. This CDR3 is built from 17 residues. With 7 bases removed from V and 0 bases from J, the gap between germline ends came to 19 bases. CDR3 sequence (DNA): TGTGCCAGCACCTCGGGTCCTTCCTTCTATAGCAATCAGCCCCAGCATTTT. This encodes CASTSGPSFYSNQPQHF.

This clonotype was counted ten times or more. This chain uses TRBV28 with TRBJ1-1, with D tentatively TRBD1 (6 bases). V was shortened by 3 bases and J by 0 bases, with 17 bases between the two germline ends. Germline CDR1 MDHEN, CDR2 SYDVKM. The CDR3 consists of 17 residues. Written as DNA, the CDR3 is TGTGCCAGCAGTTTCACCCCGGGACAACTAATGAACACTGAAGCTTTCTTT. This sequence encodes CASSFTPGQLMNTEAFF.

This clonotype has more than one count but fewer than ten. The V and J genes are TRBV4-1 and TRBJ1-4; D is unclear. Trimming took 4 bases from V and 2 from J, leaving 11 bases between them. This CDR3 has 15 residues. Looked up from germline, CDR1 is MGHRA and CDR2 is YSYEKL. Here the CDR3 DNA reads TGCGCCAGCAGCCGACCCGGGAGGACTAATGAAAAACTGTTTTTT. This sequence encodes CASSRPGRTNEKLFF.

The sample holds many counts of this clonotype. J is TRBJ1-1 and V is TRBV30; D ambiguous. Trimming took 2 bases from V and 0 from J, leaving 10 bases between them. Germline-derived CDR1 and CDR2 are GTSNPN and SVGIG (reference sequence). The CDR3 contains 14 residues. CDR3 sequence: CAWSYGVLNTEAFF. CDR3 sequence (DNA): TGTGCCTGGAGTTACGGGGTATTGAACACTGAAGCTTTCTTT.

In its sample, this clonotype was seen many times. The chain couples TRBV7-6 to TRBJ2-1, with a possible D match to TRBD2 (5 bases). With 4 bases removed from V and 10 bases from J, the gap between germline ends came to 11 bases. The CDR3 loop spans 12 amino acids. Germline V gene sequence: CDR1 SGHVS, CDR2 FNYEAQ. In DNA, the CDR3 is TGTGCCAGCAGCTGGGTCGAGGGAGAGCAGTTCTTC. Amino acid sequence: CASSWVEGEQFF.

In its sample, this clonotype was seen a few times. The rearrangement links TRBV9 to TRBJ2-2, with 9 bases aligning to TRBD2. V gave up 2 bases and J gave up 3 bases; unmatched junction bases: 5. This CDR3 spans 16 amino acids. The germline V gene has CDR1 SGDLS and CDR2 YYNGEE. The DNA of the CDR3 is TGTGCCAGCAGCGTGGCTAGCGGGAAACACACCGGGGAGCTGTTTTTT. Its translation: CASSVASGKHTGELFF.

This clonotype was detected a few times. The CDR3 sequence is CASSLGSPLQKNIQYF. The CDR3 bases are TGTGCCAGCAGCTTGGGGAGTCCACTTCAAAAAAACATTCAGTACTTC. The V call is TRBV5-4, the J call TRBJ2-4; D unclear. The CDR3 contains 16 residues. V was pared by 0 bases and J by 4 bases, with 14 bases between. Germline V gives CDR1 SGHNT, CDR2 YYREEE (reference sequence).

This clonotype was observed at least ten times. The chain uses TRBV27 and TRBJ2-7; no definite D call. V lost 6 bases and J lost 4, with 16 bases in between. The CDR3 is 14 residues long. CDR1 and CDR2 (germline): MNHEY, SMNVEV (reference sequence). DNA for the CDR3: TGTGCCAGCAGCTCTTCGGAATCCCGATACGAGCAGTACTTC. Protein product: CASSSSESRYEQYF.

This clonotype was observed at least ten times. The chain couples TRBV3-1 to TRBJ1-1, with D possibly TRBD1 on 6 matching bases. Germline V lookup: CDR1 LGHDT, CDR2 YNNKEL (reference sequence). The CDR3 is 14 amino acids. Deletions cut 9 bases from V and 0 bases from J, with 14 bases between. CDR3 protein: CASKSKGVNTEAFF. In DNA, the CDR3 is TGTGCCAGTAAATCTAAGGGGGTGAACACTGAAGCTTTCTTT.

The sample holds many counts of this clonotype. The rearrangement uses TRBV5-1 and TRBJ2-1, with D tentatively TRBD1 (6 bases). The CDR3 contains 15 residues. Trimming removed 7 bases at V and 0 bases at J, with 14 bases between. Germline CDR1 and CDR2: SGHRS and YFSETQ. CDR3 residues: CASYLDRSSYNEQFF. CDR3 nucleotides: TGCGCCAGCTACTTAGACAGGAGCTCCTACAATGAGCAGTTCTTC.

This clonotype was counted many times. The genes are TRBV28 and TRBJ1-2, with D maybe TRBD1 (6 bases). This CDR3 contains 14 residues. V dropped 2 bases and J dropped 3 bases, with 10 bases sitting between them. The germline V gene has CDR1 MDHEN and CDR2 SYDVKM. The CDR3 spells CASSLQQGYYGYTF. CDR3 nucleotide sequence: TGTGCCAGCAGTTTACAACAGGGATACTATGGCTACACCTTC.

The sample holds a few counts of this clonotype. CDR3 bases: TGCAGCGCCGCCGTCGGGGGGCTGACCACCGGGGAGCTGTTTTTT. This encodes CSAAVGGLTTGELFF. The chain couples TRBV29-1 to TRBJ2-2; D might be TRBD2 (7 bases). The CDR3 contains 15 residues. Trimming left V 7 bases short and J 4 bases short, with 19 bases between. The germline CDR1 and CDR2 sequences are SQVTM and ANQGSEA.

The genes are TRBV19 and TRBJ2-2, with 9 bases identical to TRBD1. The germline gives CDR1 LNHDA, CDR2 SQIVND (reference sequence). The CDR3 is 17 amino acids. Trimming at V came to 4 bases and at J to 3 bases, leaving 9 bases not matched to a gene. CDR3 sequence (DNA): TGTGCCAGTAGTAAATGGGGGACAGGGTTGGACACCGGGGAGCTGTTTTTT. Protein: CASSKWGTGLDTGELFF. Drawing the rest from reference TRBV19 and TRBJ2-2, the complete variable domain is DGGITQSPKYLFRKEGQNVTLSCEQNLNHDAMYWYRQDPGQGLRLIYYSQIVNDFQKGDIAEGYSVSREKKESFPLTVTSAQKNPTAFYLCASSKWGTGLDTGELFFGEGSRLTVL.

This clonotype showed up many times. The chain carries TRBV5-1 and TRBJ2-3, with 12 nucleotides matching TRBD1. The CDR3 is 15 residues long. Trimming cost V 7 bases and J 2 bases; bases outside gene matches: 5. Germline-derived CDR1 and CDR2 are SGHRS and YFSETQ. DNA for the CDR3: TGCGCCAGCGGGACAGGGGGCGCGAACACAGATACGCAGTATTTT. Translated: CASGTGGANTDTQYF.